The clone carrying this T cell receptor beta chain was picked up many times. Its antigen is not known. This entry is derived from a study of spatial heterogeneity in lung cancer. Study conclusions and caveats: Expanded alpha and beta TCR counts within tumors tracked tumor mutation counts.

This CDR3 is built from 14 residues. The V end was cut by 1 base, the J end by 1 base, with 8 bases between. CDR1 is SGHTA, CDR2 FQGNSA, per germline. Sample time point: sample taken at primary tumor resection. Frozen PBMC, nontumor lung or tumor provided whole RNA, which was sequenced unsorted. Each CDR3 protein is one row after TCRdb ran MiXCR on the 5' RACE reads. Of some 10,000 distinct CDR3 sequences in the sample, around 5.1% were seen once. The clonotype comes from a female donor with early-stage non-small cell lung cancer. The sample consisted of lung tumor tissue, taken at surgery. The genes are TRBV7-2 and TRBJ2-7; TRBD1 might be the D (5 bases). The DNA of the CDR3 is TGTGCCAGCAGCTTAGGGGGCTTTTCCTACGAGCAGTACTTC. As protein: CASSLGGFSYEQYF.